This T cell receptor beta chain was observed in a study of cytomegalovirus exposure and HLA in healthy donors. Study-wide findings and caveats: Evidence from a later analysis indicated that most CMV-associated TCR beta chains looked HLA-restricted. There was a cluster of highly shared sequence variants that was likely a sequencing artifact. A classifier reportedly called cytomegalovirus status with high sensitivity and specificity.

In the PCR, 60 Vbeta and 13 Jbeta primers were used. This table comes from immunoSEQ multiplex PCR, and its TCRdb copy is limited to in-frame clones, with some not included. The data show some 90,000 clones, 76% seen once. CDR3 length equals 14 residues. With 0 bases removed from V and 2 bases from J, the gap between germline ends came to 8 bases. CDR1 and CDR2 (germline): SGHNT, YYREEE (reference sequence). As for this clone: Its specificity is not known.

Though probably carrying unrecorded immune exposures, donors were nominally healthy at sampling. The source is a man aged 35-49 years in good health and CMV-seronegative. The chain has TRBV5-4 and TRBJ1-1; D is undetermined. Sequencing input: PBMCs. CDR3 DNA sequence: TGTGCCAGCAGCTTGGGGCAGCGAAACACTGAAGCTTTCTTT. Protein sequence: CASSLGQRNTEAFF.